This T cell receptor (beta chain) was observed in a study of blood T cells in healthy people across ages. Study overall: With template switching, about one barcoded beta molecule was captured per two T cells.

A word on this clonotype: Its antigen is not known.

Findings and caveats of the study: The authors considered diversity estimates from one million T cells to be underestimates. Aged donors had fewer naive CD4+ cells and lower diversity than long-lived donors.

Alongside a J-beta primer mix, a sample-barcoded 5' primer served in a second PCR lasting about 7 to 11 cycles. TCRdb reprocessed the 5' RACE reads with MiXCR, giving one entry per CDR3 protein. This table has some 850,000 distinct CDR3 sequences, roughly 26% appearing once. V was clipped by 6 bases and J by 2 bases, with 12 bases between them. Per germline, CDR1 DFQATT and CDR2 SNEGSKA (reference sequence). CDR3 length: 13 amino acids. The same specimen was also included in a second study, on T cells of mothers and their children.

The receptor was isolated from a boy between 10 and 17 years old in good health. The gene calls are TRBV20-1 and TRBJ2-3; D gene unclear. Sequenced material: blood. CDR3 sequence reads: CSAPQLNTDTQYF. Here the CDR3 DNA reads TGCAGTGCCCCCCAGCTTAACACAGATACGCAGTATTTT.